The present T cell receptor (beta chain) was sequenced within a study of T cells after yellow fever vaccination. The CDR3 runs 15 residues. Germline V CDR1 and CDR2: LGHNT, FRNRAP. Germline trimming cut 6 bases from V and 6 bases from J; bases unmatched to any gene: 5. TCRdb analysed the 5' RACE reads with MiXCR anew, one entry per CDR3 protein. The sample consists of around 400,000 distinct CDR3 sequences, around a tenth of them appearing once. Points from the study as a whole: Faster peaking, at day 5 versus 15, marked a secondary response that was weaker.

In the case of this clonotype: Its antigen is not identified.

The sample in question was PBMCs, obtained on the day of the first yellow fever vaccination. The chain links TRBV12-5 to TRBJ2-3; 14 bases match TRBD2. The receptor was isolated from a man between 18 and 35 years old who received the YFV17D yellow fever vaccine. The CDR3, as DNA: TGTGCTAGTGGCGGACTAGCGGGGGGCCGGGATACGCAGTATTTT. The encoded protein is CASGGLAGGRDTQYF.